The 13 T cell receptor beta chains below all came from one sample that was sequenced in a study of blood T cell repertoires in COVID-19. The data were produced by immunoSEQ multiplex PCR, yet TCRdb's version contains in-frame clones alone and is incomplete. The table shows 200,000 to 250,000 clones, with 86% occurring only once. The specimen was PBMCs or T cells enriched from blood (not recorded which). These receptors were collected from a woman in her 30s who had been exposed to COVID-19.

The chain combines TRBV7-9 with TRBJ1-4; no clear D gene. V dropped 7 bases and J dropped 7 bases, with 13 bases sitting between them. The CDR3 has 13 amino acids. Looked up from germline, CDR1 is SEHNR and CDR2 is FQNEAQ (reference sequence). The CDR3 reads CASISSGIEKLFF. In nucleotides, the CDR3 is TGTGCCAGCATCTCATCGGGGATTGAAAAACTGTTTTTT.

The chain couples TRBV20-1 to TRBJ2-6, with D unresolved. CDR1 is DFQATT and CDR2 is SNEGSKA in the germline V gene (reference sequence). The CDR3 sequence is 16 residues long. The V end lost 3 bases, the J end lost 1 base, and 13 bases lay between the germline ends. This CDR3 is CSASIQYKSGANVLTF. In DNA, the CDR3 is TGCAGTGCTAGTATCCAGTACAAATCTGGGGCCAACGTCCTGACTTTC.

V and J are TRBV19 and TRBJ1-3; D remains unclear. CDR3 length equals 11 residues. Germline assignment: CDR1 LNHDA and CDR2 SQIVND (reference sequence). V lost 5 bases and J lost 8, with 7 bases in between. The CDR3 nucleotides are TGTGCCAGTAGTGTCGGAGACACCATATATTTT. It encodes CASSVGDTIYF.

The chain has TRBV3-1 (or the pseudogene TRBV3-2) and TRBJ1-2, with D unclear. V was cut by 2 bases and J by 5 bases, with 6 bases left in between. This CDR3 is 12 amino acids long. The germline gives CDR1 LGHDT, CDR2 YNNKEL (reference sequence). The CDR3 bases are TGTGCCAGCAGCCAAACGGGGTATGGCTACACCTTC. As protein: CASSQTGYGYTF.

CDR3 region: CASSYRATNYGYTF. The CDR3 nucleotides read TGTGCCAGCAGTTATCGAGCCACTAACTATGGCTACACCTTC. This chain links TRBV6-5 with TRBJ1-2; D unresolved. Trimming shortened V by 3 bases and J by 0 bases, and 8 bases separated the two germline ends. CDR3 length: 14 residues. Germline-derived CDR1 and CDR2 are MNHEY and SVGAGI.

The chain uses TRBV14 and TRBJ1-1, with D possibly being TRBD1 (5 bases). Germline CDR1 reads SGHDN; CDR2 reads FVKESK. Trimming cost V 4 bases and J 3 bases, with 9 bases left between them. There are 13 residues in the CDR3. CDR3 protein: CASSLWGDTEAFF. CDR3 in DNA: TGTGCCAGCAGCCTTTGGGGGGACACTGAAGCTTTCTTT. Supplemented by reference TRBV14 and TRBJ1-1, the full variable domain reads EAGVTQFPSHSVIEKGQTVTLRCDPISGHDNLYWYRRVMGKEIKFLLHFVKESKQDESGMPNNRFLAERTGGTYSTLKVQPAELEDSGVYFCASSLWGDTEAFFGQGTRLTVV.

V is TRBV5-6 and J is TRBJ1-2, with D unresolved. The CDR3 has 14 residues. Trimming took off 3 bases at V and 6 bases at J, with 15 bases between the two ends. Germline V gene data show CDR1 as SGHDT and CDR2 as YYEEEE. The CDR3 loop reads CASSWKTGSHGYTF. The CDR3 region has the DNA TGTGCCAGCAGCTGGAAAACGGGGAGCCATGGCTACACCTTC.

This sequence joins TRBV10-1 and TRBJ2-3; tentative D call: TRBD2 (5 bases). This CDR3 comprises 14 residues. With 7 bases removed from V and 9 bases from J, the gap between germline ends came to 20 bases. Germline loops: CDR1 WNHNN, CDR2 SYGVQD (reference sequence). The CDR3 nucleotides read TGCGCCAGCACCCTCGGAACCCAAGGCGGGACGCAGTATTTT. Encoded protein: CASTLGTQGGTQYF.

This clone was observed a few times. For the CDR3, the DNA is TGTGCCAGCATCACCAGGACAGGGGGTTATGGCTACACCTTC. This encodes CASITRTGGYGYTF. This chain joins TRBV6-5 and TRBJ1-2; 10 bases map to TRBD1. V lost 7 bases, J lost 5 bases, and 7 bases stayed unmatched. CDR1 MNHEY and CDR2 SVGAGI come from the germline V gene. This CDR3 is built from 14 residues.

The rearrangement links TRBV29-1 to TRBJ2-1, with a tentative D call TRBD2 (7 bases). Trimming stripped 7 bases from V and 0 bases from J, with 16 bases between. Germline V gene lookup returns CDR1 SQVTM and CDR2 ANQGSEA. The CDR3 length is 15 residues. Written as DNA, the CDR3 is TGCAGCGCACCCGGGGGGCTCGGCTCCTACAATGAGCAGTTCTTC. Translation: CSAPGGLGSYNEQFF.

V gene TRBV5-4 combines with J gene TRBJ1-4; 8 positions agree with TRBD1. The CDR3 has 16 amino acids. Germline V gene sequence: CDR1 SGHNT, CDR2 YYREEE (reference sequence). After removal of 3 bases from V and 1 base from J, the junction contained 5 bases not matched to a gene. DNA for the CDR3: TGTGCCAGCAGCTCCGGACAGGGAGGAACTAATGAAAAACTGTTTTTT. It specifies CASSSGQGGTNEKLFF.

The chain joins TRBV19 to TRBJ2-2; 9 positions agree with TRBD1. Germline V CDR1 and CDR2: LNHDA, SQIVND (reference sequence). V was pared by 5 bases and J by 5 bases, with 9 bases of the junction left unmatched. This CDR3 contains 16 residues. CDR3 residues: CASSVETGGGTGELFF. CDR3 sequence (DNA): TGTGCCAGTAGTGTCGAGACAGGGGGAGGGACCGGGGAGCTGTTTTTT.

The chain carries TRBV7-8 and TRBJ2-5, with 7 bases that match TRBD2. V trimming: 5 bases; J trimming: 5 bases; junction bases outside the gene matches: 11. Germline values: CDR1 SGHVS, CDR2 FQNEAQ. The CDR3 covers 15 residues. Here the CDR3 reads CASSAQTSLGETQYF. DNA of the CDR3: TGTGCCAGCAGCGCCCAGACTAGCCTGGGCGAGACCCAGTACTTC.